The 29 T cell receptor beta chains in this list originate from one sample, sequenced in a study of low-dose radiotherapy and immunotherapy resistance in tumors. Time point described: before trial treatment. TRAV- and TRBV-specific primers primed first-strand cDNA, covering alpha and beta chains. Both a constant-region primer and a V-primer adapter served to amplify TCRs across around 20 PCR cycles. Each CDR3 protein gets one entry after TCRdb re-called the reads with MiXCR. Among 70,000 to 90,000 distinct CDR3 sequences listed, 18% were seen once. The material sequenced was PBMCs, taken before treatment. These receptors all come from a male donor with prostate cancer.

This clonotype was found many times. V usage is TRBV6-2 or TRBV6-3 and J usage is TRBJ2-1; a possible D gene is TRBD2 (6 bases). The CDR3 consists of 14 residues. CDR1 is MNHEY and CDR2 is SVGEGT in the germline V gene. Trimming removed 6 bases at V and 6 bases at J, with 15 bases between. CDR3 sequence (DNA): TGTGCCAGCAGCAAACCGGGACTTAGCAATGAGCAGTTCTTC. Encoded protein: CASSKPGLSNEQFF.

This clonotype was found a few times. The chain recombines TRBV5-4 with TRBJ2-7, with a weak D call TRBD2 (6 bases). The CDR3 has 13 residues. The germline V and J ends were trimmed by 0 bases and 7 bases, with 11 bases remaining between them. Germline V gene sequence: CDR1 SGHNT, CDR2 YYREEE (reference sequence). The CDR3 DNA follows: TGTGCCAGCAGCTTGGTACGAGGAGGGGAGCAGTACTTC. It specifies CASSLVRGGEQYF.

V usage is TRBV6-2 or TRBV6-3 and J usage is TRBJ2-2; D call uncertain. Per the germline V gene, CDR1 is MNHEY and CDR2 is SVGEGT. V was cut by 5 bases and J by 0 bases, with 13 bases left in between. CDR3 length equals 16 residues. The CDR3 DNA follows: TGTGCCAGCAGTGAAGCTCGCATTACGAACACCGGGGAGCTGTTTTTT. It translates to CASSEARITNTGELFF.

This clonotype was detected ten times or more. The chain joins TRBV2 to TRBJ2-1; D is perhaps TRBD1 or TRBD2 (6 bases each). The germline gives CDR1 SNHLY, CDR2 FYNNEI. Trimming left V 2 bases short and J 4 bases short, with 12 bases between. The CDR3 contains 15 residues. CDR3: CASSEYEGGYNEQFF. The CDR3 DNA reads TGTGCCAGCAGTGAATATGAGGGGGGATACAATGAGCAGTTCTTC.

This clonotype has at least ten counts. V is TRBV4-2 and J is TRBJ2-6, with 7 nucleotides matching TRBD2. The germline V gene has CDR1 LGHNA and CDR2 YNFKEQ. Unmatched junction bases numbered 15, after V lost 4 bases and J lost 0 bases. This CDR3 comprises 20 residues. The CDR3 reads CASSPMQRGSLLSGANVLTF. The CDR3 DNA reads TGTGCCAGCAGCCCTATGCAGCGGGGTTCCCTGCTCTCTGGGGCCAACGTCCTGACTTTC.

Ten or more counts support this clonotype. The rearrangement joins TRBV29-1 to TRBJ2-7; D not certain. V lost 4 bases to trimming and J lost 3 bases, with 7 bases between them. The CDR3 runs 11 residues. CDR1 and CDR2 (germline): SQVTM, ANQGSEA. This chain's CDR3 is CSVGFSYEQYF. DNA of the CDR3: TGCAGCGTTGGCTTCAGCTACGAGCAGTACTTC.

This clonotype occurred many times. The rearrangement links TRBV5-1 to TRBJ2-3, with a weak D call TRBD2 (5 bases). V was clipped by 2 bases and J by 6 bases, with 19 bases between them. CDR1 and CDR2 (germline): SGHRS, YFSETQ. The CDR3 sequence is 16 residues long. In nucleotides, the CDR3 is TGCGCCAGCAGCTTAATGGGGAGTTCGAGTCGGGATACGCAGTATTTT. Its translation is CASSLMGSSSRDTQYF.

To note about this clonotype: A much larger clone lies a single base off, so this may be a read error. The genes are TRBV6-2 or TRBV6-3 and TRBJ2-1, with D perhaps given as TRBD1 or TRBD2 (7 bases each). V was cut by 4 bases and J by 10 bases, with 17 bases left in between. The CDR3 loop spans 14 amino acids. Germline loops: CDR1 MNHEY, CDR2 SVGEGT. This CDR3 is CASSSPRGGHEQFF. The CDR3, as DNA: TGTGCCAGCAGTTCCCCCAGGGGGGGCCACGAGCAGTTCTTC.

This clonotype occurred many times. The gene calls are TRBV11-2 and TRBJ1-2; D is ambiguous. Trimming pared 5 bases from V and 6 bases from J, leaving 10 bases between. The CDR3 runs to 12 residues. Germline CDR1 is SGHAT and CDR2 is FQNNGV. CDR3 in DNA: TGTGCCAGCAGCCAGCGCTGGCATGGCTACACCTTC. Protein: CASSQRWHGYTF.

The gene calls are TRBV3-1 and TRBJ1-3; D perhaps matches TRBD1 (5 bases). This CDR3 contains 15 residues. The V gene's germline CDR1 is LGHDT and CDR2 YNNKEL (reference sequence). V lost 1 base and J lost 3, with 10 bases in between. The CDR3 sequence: CASSQVRVNGNTIYF. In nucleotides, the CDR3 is TGTGCCAGCAGCCAAGTCAGGGTTAATGGAAACACCATATATTTT. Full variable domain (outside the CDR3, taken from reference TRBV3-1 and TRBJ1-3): DTAVSQTPKYLVTQMGNDKSIKCEQNLGHDTMYWYKQDSKKFLKIMFSYNNKELIINETVPNRFSPKSPDKAHLNLHINSLELGDSAVYFCASSQVRVNGNTIYFGEGSWLTVV.

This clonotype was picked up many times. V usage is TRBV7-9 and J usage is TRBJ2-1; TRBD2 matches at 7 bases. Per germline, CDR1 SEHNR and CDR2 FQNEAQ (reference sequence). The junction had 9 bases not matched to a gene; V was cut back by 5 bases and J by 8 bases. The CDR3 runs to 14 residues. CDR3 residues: CASSQLRGSDEQFF. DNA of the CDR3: TGTGCCAGCAGCCAGCTGCGGGGGAGCGATGAGCAGTTCTTC.

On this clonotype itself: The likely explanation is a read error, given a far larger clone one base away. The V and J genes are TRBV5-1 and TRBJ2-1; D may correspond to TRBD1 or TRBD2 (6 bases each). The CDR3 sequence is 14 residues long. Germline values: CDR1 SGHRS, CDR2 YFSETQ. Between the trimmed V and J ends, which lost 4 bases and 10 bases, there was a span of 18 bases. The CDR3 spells CASSRGVGAYEQFF. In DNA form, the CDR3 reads TGCGCCAGCAGCCGCGGGGTGGGGGCCTACGAGCAGTTCTTC.

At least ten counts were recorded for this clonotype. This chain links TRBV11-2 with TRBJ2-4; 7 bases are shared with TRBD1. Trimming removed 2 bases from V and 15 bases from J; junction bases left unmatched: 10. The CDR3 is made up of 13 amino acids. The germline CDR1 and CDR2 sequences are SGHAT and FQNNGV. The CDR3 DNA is TGTGCCAGCAGCTTACCTTACAGGGGCAGCCGGTACTTC. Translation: CASSLPYRGSRYF.

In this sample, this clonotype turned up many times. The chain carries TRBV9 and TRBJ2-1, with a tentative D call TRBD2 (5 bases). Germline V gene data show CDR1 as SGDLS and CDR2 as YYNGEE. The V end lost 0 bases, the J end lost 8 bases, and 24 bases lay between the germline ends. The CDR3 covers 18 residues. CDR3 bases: TGTGCCAGCAGCGTAGGGGCGGCGGGTTCCCTGGGTGGGGATGAGCAGTTCTTC. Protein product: CASSVGAAGSLGGDEQFF. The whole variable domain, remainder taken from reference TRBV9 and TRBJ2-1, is DSGVTQTPKHLITATGQRVTLRCSPRSGDLSVYWYQQSLDQGLQFLIQYYNGEERAKGNILERFSAQQFPDLHSELNLSSLELGDSALYFCASSVGAAGSLGGDEQFFGPGTRLTVL.

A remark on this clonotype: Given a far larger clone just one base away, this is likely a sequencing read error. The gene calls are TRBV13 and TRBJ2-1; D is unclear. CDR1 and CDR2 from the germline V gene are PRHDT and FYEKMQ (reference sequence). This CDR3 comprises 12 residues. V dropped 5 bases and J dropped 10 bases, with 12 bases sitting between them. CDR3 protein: CASSPRAFEQFF. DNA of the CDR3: TGTGCCAGCAGCCCTCGCGCCTTCGAGCAGTTCTTC.

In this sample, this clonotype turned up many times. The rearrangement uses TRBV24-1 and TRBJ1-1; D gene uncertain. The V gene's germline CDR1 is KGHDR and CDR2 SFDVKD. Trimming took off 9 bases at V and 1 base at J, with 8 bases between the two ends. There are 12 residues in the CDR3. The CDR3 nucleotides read TGTGCCACCCAGGAGGGGAACACTGAAGCTTTCTTT. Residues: CATQEGNTEAFF.

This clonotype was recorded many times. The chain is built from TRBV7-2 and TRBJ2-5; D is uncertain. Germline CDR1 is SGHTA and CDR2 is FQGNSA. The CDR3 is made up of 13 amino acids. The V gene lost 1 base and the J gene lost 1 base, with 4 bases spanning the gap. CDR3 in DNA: TGTGCCAGCAGCTTAGGCCCCCAAGAGACCCAGTACTTC. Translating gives CASSLGPQETQYF.

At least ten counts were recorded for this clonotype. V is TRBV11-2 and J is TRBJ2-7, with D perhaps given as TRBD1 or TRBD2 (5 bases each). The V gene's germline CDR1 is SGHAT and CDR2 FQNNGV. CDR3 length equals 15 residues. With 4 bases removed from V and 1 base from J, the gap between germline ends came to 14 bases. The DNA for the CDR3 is TGTGCCAGCAGCTCCCTCTTGGGGGATTCCTACGAGCAGTACTTC. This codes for CASSSLLGDSYEQYF.

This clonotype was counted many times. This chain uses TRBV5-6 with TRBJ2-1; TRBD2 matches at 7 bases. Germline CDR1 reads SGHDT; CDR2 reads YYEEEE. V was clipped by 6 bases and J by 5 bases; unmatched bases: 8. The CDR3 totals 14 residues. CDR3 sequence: CASTWGGGHNEQFF. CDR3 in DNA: TGTGCCAGCACCTGGGGCGGGGGTCACAATGAGCAGTTCTTC.

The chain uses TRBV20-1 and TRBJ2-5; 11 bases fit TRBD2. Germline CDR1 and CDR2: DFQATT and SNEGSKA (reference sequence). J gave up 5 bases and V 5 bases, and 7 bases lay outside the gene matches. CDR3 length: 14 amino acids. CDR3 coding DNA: TGCAGTGCTCCCTTAGCGGGGGGGATGGAGACCCAGTACTTC. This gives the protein CSAPLAGGMETQYF.

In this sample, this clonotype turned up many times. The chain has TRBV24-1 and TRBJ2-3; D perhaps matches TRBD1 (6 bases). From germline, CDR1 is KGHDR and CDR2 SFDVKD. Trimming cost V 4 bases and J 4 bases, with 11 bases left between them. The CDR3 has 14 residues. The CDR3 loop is CATSDKTGSDTQYF. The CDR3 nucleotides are TGTGCCACCAGTGACAAGACAGGCTCAGATACGCAGTATTTT.

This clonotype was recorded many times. CDR3 DNA sequence: TGCGCCAGCAGCCCGGTGCTAGCGGGGGGTACCCCGGATACGCAGTATTTT. Its translation: CASSPVLAGGTPDTQYF. The rearrangement joins TRBV4-1 to TRBJ2-3, with 11 bases fitting TRBD2. The V gene's germline CDR1 is MGHRA and CDR2 YSYEKL. CDR3 length: 17 amino acids. Trimming took 4 bases from V and 6 from J; bases not matched to a gene: 12.

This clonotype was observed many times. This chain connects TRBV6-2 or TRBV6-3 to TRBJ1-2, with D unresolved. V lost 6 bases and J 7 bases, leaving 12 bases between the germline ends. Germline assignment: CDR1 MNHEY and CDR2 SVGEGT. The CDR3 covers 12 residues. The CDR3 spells CASRDRRAGYTF. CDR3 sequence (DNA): TGTGCCAGCAGGGACCGGAGGGCTGGCTACACCTTC.

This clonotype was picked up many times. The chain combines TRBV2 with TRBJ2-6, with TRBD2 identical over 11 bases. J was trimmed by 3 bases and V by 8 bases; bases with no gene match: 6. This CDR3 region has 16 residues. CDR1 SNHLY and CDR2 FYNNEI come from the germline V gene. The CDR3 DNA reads TGTGCCAGCCTACTAGCGGGGGAGGTTGGGGCCAACGTCCTGACTTTC. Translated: CASLLAGEVGANVLTF.

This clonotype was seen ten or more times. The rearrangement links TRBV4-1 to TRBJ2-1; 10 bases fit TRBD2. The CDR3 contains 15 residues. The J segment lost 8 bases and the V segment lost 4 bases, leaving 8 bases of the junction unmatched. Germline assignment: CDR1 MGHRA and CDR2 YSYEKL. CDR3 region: CASSPSGGAGDEQFF. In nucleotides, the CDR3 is TGCGCCAGCAGCCCAAGCGGGGGGGCCGGGGATGAGCAGTTCTTC.

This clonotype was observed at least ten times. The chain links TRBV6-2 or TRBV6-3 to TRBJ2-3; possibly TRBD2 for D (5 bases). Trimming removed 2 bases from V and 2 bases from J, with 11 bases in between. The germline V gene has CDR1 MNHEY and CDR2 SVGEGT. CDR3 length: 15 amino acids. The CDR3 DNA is TGTGCCAGCAGTTACGGAGGACTTACCACAGATACGCAGTATTTT. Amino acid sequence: CASSYGGLTTDTQYF.

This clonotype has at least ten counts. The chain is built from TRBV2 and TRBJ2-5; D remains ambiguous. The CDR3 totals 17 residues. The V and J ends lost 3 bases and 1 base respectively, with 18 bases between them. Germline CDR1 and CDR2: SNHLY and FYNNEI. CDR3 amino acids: CASSDRLAETFQETQYF. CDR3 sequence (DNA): TGTGCCAGCAGTGACAGACTCGCGGAAACCTTCCAAGAGACCCAGTACTTC. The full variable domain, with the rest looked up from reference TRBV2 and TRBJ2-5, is EPEVTQTPSHQVTQMGQEVILRCVPISNHLYFYWYRQILGQKVEFLVSFYNNEISEKSEIFDDQFSVERPDGSNFTLKIRSTKLEDSAMYFCASSDRLAETFQETQYFGPGTRLLVL.

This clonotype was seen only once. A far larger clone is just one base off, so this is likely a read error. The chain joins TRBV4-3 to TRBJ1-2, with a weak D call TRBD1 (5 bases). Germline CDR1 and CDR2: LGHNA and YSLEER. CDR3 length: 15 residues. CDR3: CASGQGPLEVYGYTF. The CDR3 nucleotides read TGCGCCAGCGGCCAGGGACCGTTGGAAGTATATGGCTACACCTTC.

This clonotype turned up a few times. In nucleotides, the CDR3 is TGTGCCAGCAGCTTAATGTCAACTAATGAAAAACTGTTTTTT. This translates into CASSLMSTNEKLFF. The chain links TRBV7-2 to TRBJ1-4, with D unresolved. This CDR3 is built from 14 residues. Germline loops: CDR1 SGHTA, CDR2 FQGNSA. V was shortened by 2 bases and J by 0 bases, with 4 bases between the two germline ends.